This is a list of T cell receptor beta chains from one sample in a study of CD8 T cells in Susac syndrome. TCRdb used MiXCR to reprocess the immunoSEQ multiplex PCR reads, holding one entry per CDR3 protein. The table includes roughly 400,000 distinct CDR3 sequences, more than 70% detected once. Sequenced input: CD8+ T cells from PBMCs. All receptors come from a human donor with multiple sclerosis. CDR3s include the opening cysteine and the closing phenylalanine or tryptophan. A D gene is named only where the DNA matches it firmly. A row's size may be missing; if present it is once, few, many or a size class.

d_gene,j_gene,v_gene,abundance,CDR3nt,CDR3aa
TRBD2,TRBJ2-7,TRBV7-9,NA,TGTGCCAGCAGCCCCCCGGCGGGGGGCCCCTACGAGCAGTACTTC,CASSPPAGGPYEQYF
NA,TRBJ1-1,TRBV11-2,few,TGTGCCAGCAGCTTACCACGGAACACTGAAGCTTTCTTT,CASSLPRNTEAFF
TRBD1,TRBJ1-5,TRBV6-5,few,TGTGCCAGCAGTTCGTTCACAGGGGGCGAGGGATGGTATCAGCCCCAGCATTTT,CASSSFTGGEGWYQPQHF
TRBD2,TRBJ2-5,TRBV6-5,NA,TGTGCCAGCAGTTATTTTAATGGACTAGCGTTGGAGACCCAGTACTTC,CASSYFNGLALETQYF
TRBD2,TRBJ2-1,TRBV5-1,NA,TGCGCCAGCAGCTTTTTGACTAGCGCCTCCTACAATGAGCAGTTCTTC,CASSFLTSASYNEQFF
TRBD1,TRBJ1-1,TRBV5-5,NA,TGTGCCAGCAGCCCACCTACAGGGGAGAACACTGAAGCTTTCTTT,CASSPPTGENTEAFF
NA,TRBJ1-2,TRBV6-1,NA,TGTGCCAGCAGCCCAATTCTGACAGGATCTAACTATGGCTACACCTTC,CASSPILTGSNYGYTF
NA,TRBJ1-4,TRBV4-1,NA,TGCGCCAGCAGCCCGGGGGGGGGTTCGGGTGAAAAACTGTTTTTT,CASSPGGGSGEKLFF
NA,TRBJ1-5,TRBV27,NA,TGTGCCAGCAGTTTATTATGGGGAGGACAGCCCCAGCATTTT,CASSLLWGGQPQHF
NA,TRBJ1-4,TRBV20-1,NA,TGCAGTGCTGGACGAGAGGTGTTTTTT,CSAGREVFF
NA,TRBJ1-1,TRBV20-1,NA,TGCAGTGCTTACCCGAATTTAAACACTGAAGCTTTCTTT,CSAYPNLNTEAFF
TRBD2,TRBJ2-3,TRBV30,once,TGTGCCTGGAGTGTATCTTCAGAAGGGCTAGCGGACCGCACAGATACGCAGTATTTT,CAWSVSSEGLADRTDTQYF
NA,TRBJ2-2,TRBV6-5,NA,TGTGCCAGCAGTTCCTATACCTTCCGGGACCAGGGATCCACCGGGGAGCTGTTTTTT,CASSSYTFRDQGSTGELFF
NA,TRBJ2-7,TRBV7-9,NA,TGTGCCAGCAGCTCCCGCTCTGGCAGCTCCTACGAGCAGTACTTC,CASSSRSGSSYEQYF
TRBD2,TRBJ2-1,TRBV28,NA,TGTGCCAGCAGTTTGTCCCCAGCTGTCGGACTAGCGGGGTTAAATGAGCAGTTCTTC,CASSLSPAVGLAGLNEQFF
NA,TRBJ1-5,TRBV6-5,NA,TGTGCCAGCGCGTTCTCCCAAGATCAGCCCCGGCATTTT,CASAFSQDQPRHF
TRBD1,TRBJ2-3,TRBV3-1,NA,TGTGCCAGCAGCCCCACGACAGGGGGCCACACAGATACGCAGTATTTT,CASSPTTGGHTDTQYF
NA,TRBJ2-3,TRBV28,NA,TGTGCCAGCAGTAGGGAGCTAGAATCCGGAATCCCAGATACGCAGTATTTT,CASSRELESGIPDTQYF
NA,TRBJ1-1,TRBV9,NA,TGTGCCAGCAGCGTAGGGGAAACTGAAGCTTTCTTT,CASSVGETEAFF
NA,TRBJ1-1,TRBV13,once,TGTGCCAGCAGCTCATCACGGACTGAAGCTTTCTTT,CASSSSRTEAFF
NA,TRBJ2-7,TRBV20-1,NA,TGCAGTGCTAGAGAACAGGGAGCCTACGAGCAGTACTTC,CSAREQGAYEQYF
TRBD1,TRBJ2-1,TRBV29-1,NA,TGCAGCGTAGGACAGGGGGGTAAGCAAAGCTCCTACAATGAGCAGTTCTTC,CSVGQGGKQSSYNEQFF
NA,TRBJ1-1,TRBV5-4,NA,TGTGCCAGCCGGACAGAAATGAACACTGAAGCTTTCTTT,CASRTEMNTEAFF
NA,TRBJ2-7,TRBV12-3/TRBV12-4,NA,TGTGCCAGCAGTTTACCGGGGGCACCATACGAGCAGTACTTC,CASSLPGAPYEQYF
TRBD2,TRBJ2-3,TRBV27,NA,TGTGCCAGCAGTTTCCTAGCGGGAGAGTTGACAGATACGCAGTATTTT,CASSFLAGELTDTQYF
NA,TRBJ1-1,TRBV11-2,once,TGTGCCAGCAGCTTAGTGTCCGGCTCGAACACTGAAGCTTTCTTT,CASSLVSGSNTEAFF
TRBD2,TRBJ2-3,TRBV11-2,NA,TGTGCCAGCAGCTTGGCGGACAGTGTAGCGGGGGGCCCTGCAGATACGCAGTATTTT,CASSLADSVAGGPADTQYF
TRBD1,TRBJ2-7,TRBV4-2,NA,TGTGCCAGTCTAAACGCCGGGACAGGCTACGAGCAGTACTTC,CASLNAGTGYEQYF
NA,TRBJ1-6,TRBV19,NA,TGTGCCACCAACCCGGGGGATAATTCACCCCTCCACTTT,CATNPGDNSPLHF
NA,TRBJ2-7,TRBV12-3/TRBV12-4,NA,TGTGCCAGCAGTTTTTCTAGTGAACGATCCTACGGGCAGTACTTC,CASSFSSERSYGQYF
TRBD2,TRBJ2-1,TRBV20-1,NA,TGCAGTGCTAGCGTGGTAGCGGGAGATGATGATGAGCAGTTCTTC,CSASVVAGDDDEQFF
TRBD2,TRBJ2-1,TRBV5-1,NA,TGCGCCAGCAGCTCGGAGGGACTAGCGGGCTACAATGAGCAGTTCTTC,CASSSEGLAGYNEQFF
NA,TRBJ2-1,TRBV4-1,NA,TGCGCCAGCAGCCAAGAACGCAGGGCTTCGGGGAATGAGCAGTTCTTC,CASSQERRASGNEQFF
NA,TRBJ1-1,TRBV2,NA,TGTGCCAGCAGTGAGAGCTCAGGTTTGAACACTGAAGCTTTCTTT,CASSESSGLNTEAFF
NA,TRBJ2-3,TRBV2,NA,TGTGCCAGCAGTGAATGGGAGAGTATAGGAACAGATACGCAGTATTTT,CASSEWESIGTDTQYF
NA,TRBJ2-3,TRBV6-5,NA,TGTGCCAGCAGTTACTCCCCAGATATGGGCACAGATACGCAGTATTTT,CASSYSPDMGTDTQYF
NA,TRBJ2-7,TRBV5-1,NA,TGCGCCAGCAACGACGGAGGGGGCGCGAGTTACGAGCAGTACTTC,CASNDGGGASYEQYF
NA,TRBJ1-3,TRBV6-5,once,TGTGCCAGCAGTTACTCAGCACAGGGTCTTCCGGGAAACACCATATATTTT,CASSYSAQGLPGNTIYF
NA,TRBJ2-3,TRBV27,once,TGTGCCAGCAGTTTGAGAGTCCACACAGATACGCAGTATTTT,CASSLRVHTDTQYF
NA,TRBJ2-4,TRBV3-1,NA,TGTGCCAGCAGCCGCGTCGTGGGGAACATTCAGTACTTC,CASSRVVGNIQYF
NA,TRBJ1-1,TRBV12-5,NA,TGTGCTAGTGGTTCCCCCGGGTCGAACACTGAAGCTTTCTTT,CASGSPGSNTEAFF
NA,TRBJ2-5,TRBV7-8,few,TGTGCCAGCAGCTTAGGCAGGGTAGGAGAGACCCAGTACTTC,CASSLGRVGETQYF
NA,TRBJ1-2,TRBV7-9,once,TGTGCCAGCAGCTTAGTCGGGACCCTACCAAACTATGGCTACACCTTC,CASSLVGTLPNYGYTF
NA,TRBJ2-7,TRBV4-2,few,TGTGCCAGCAGCCAAGGGAGGGACACCTACGAGCAGTACTTC,CASSQGRDTYEQYF
TRBD1,TRBJ2-1,TRBV11-2,NA,TGTGCCAGCAGCTTGGGGACAGGCCATTACAATGAGCAGTTCTTC,CASSLGTGHYNEQFF
NA,TRBJ1-1,TRBV5-1,NA,TGCGCCAGCAGCTTTTACAGGGATAACACTGAAGCTTTCTTT,CASSFYRDNTEAFF
NA,TRBJ1-4,TRBV5-1,NA,TGCGCCAGCAGCTGGGTAATATTGAACCGGTCGGAAAAACTGTTTTTT,CASSWVILNRSEKLFF
TRBD2,TRBJ2-1,TRBV27,once,TGTGCCAGCAGTTTAAGATCGCCCGCACTAGCGGGATACAATGAGCAGTTCTTC,CASSLRSPALAGYNEQFF
NA,TRBJ2-7,TRBV27,once,TGTGCCAGCAGTTTACGAGGGGAAGGGTACGAGCAGTACTTC,CASSLRGEGYEQYF